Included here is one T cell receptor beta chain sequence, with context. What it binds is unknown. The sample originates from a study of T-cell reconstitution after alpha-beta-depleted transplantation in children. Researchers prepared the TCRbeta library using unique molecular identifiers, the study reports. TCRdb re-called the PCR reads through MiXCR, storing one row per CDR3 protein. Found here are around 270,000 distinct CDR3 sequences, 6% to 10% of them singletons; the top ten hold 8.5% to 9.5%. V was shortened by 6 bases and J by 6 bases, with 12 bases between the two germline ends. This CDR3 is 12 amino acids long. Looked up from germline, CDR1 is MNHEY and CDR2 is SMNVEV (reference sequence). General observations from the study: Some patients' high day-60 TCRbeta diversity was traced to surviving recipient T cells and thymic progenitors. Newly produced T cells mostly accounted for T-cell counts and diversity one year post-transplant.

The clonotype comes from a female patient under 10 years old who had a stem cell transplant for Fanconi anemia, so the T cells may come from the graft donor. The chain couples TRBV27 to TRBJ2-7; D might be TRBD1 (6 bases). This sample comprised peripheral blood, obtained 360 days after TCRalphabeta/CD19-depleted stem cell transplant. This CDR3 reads CASSIQGREQYF. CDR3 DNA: TGTGCCAGCAGCATCCAGGGGCGCGAGCAGTACTTC.